This T cell receptor beta chain was captured in a study of T cell repertoires in cytomegalovirus infection. As for the study in general: It was recently identified HLA-C-restricted and well-studied HLA-B-restricted CMV epitopes that the study used. Matching HLA type, along with CMV infection, was indicated by public TCR beta signatures.

In TCRdb, the reads were re-called with MiXCR into one record per CDR3 protein. This table holds hundreds of thousands of distinct CDR3 sequences, roughly a third found once. Many counts were recorded for this clonotype. As yet, its antigen is unknown. Study results and caveats: Carriers of CMV and the relevant HLA type were discriminated by public TCR beta frequency.

This CDR3 region has 14 residues. Looked up from germline, CDR1 is SGHTA and CDR2 is FQGNSA. Trimming shortened V by 5 bases and J by 0 bases, and 8 bases separated the two germline ends. The sequence derives from a human donor in good health (CMV status not recorded). Some clones in this sample may be carry-over from other donors' samples. The V call is TRBV7-2, the J call TRBJ1-5; the D is unclear. Sample: cultured PBMCs, taken from culture after CMV antigen stimulation. CDR3 nucleotide sequence: TGTGCCAGCAGCCCCTCCTATAGCAATCAGCCCCAGCATTTT. Translation: CASSPSYSNQPQHF.